The present TCR beta chain was sequenced within a study of blood T cell repertoires in COVID-19. As for the study in general: Sources were T cells, B-cell-depleted T cells, or PBMCs; the material itself was cDNA or gDNA.

Original handling: How many nucleated cells were present was estimated from reference gene primer amplification. Using immunoSEQ multiplex PCR, the repertoire was profiled, and TCRdb retains in-frame clones only, with some absent. That table furnishes V, J and clone size, whereas the DNA furnished D and trimming. The sample has some 250,000 clones, roughly nine tenths seen once. V lost 1 base and J lost 7; bases outside the gene matches: 2. Per germline, CDR1 SGHVS and CDR2 FQNEAQ. This CDR3 has 15 residues. The sequence came from a man aged 55 to 70 with acute or convalescent COVID-19. Sequenced sample: peripheral blood. The rearrangement uses TRBV7-8 and TRBJ1-4; TRBD1 agrees at 11 bases. The CDR3 nucleotides are TGTGCCAGCAGCTTAGTGGGGACAGGGGGTGAAAAACTGTTTTTT. Translation gives CASSLVGTGGEKLFF. The full variable domain, its missing parts supplied by reference TRBV7-8 and TRBJ1-4, is GAGVSQSPRYKVAKRGQDVALRCDPISGHVSLFWYQQALGQGPEFLTYFQNEAQLDKSGLPSDRFFAERPEGSVSTLKIQRTQQEDSAVYLCASSLVGTGGEKLFFGSGTQLSVL.